The 23 T cell receptor beta chains given below trace back to one sample, sequenced in a study of shared clonotypes between healthy human individuals. CD8 cells classed as naive were CD45RO-negative and positively selected for CCR7, excluding terminally differentiated effector memory CD45RA+ cells. The protocol was immunoSEQ multiplex PCR, while the TCRdb copy is restricted to in-frame clones and leaves out a portion. The sample has 560,000 or so clones; approximately 96% are singletons. Source material: naive CD8+ T cells sorted from blood. The origin of the receptors is a woman aged 30 to 39 in good health.

This sequence joins TRBV11-3 and TRBJ2-2; D is unclear. The CDR3 is 12 residues long. Germline CDR1 is SGHNT and CDR2 is YENEEA. Trimming removed 5 bases at V and 2 bases at J, with 3 bases between. Here the CDR3 DNA reads TGTGCCAGCAGCGACAACACCGGGGAGCTGTTTTTT. Translation gives CASSDNTGELFF.

The chain recombines TRBV2 with TRBJ1-2; D remains unclear. This CDR3 has 13 amino acids. Trimming pared 8 bases from V and 4 bases from J, leaving 14 bases between. Germline V gene lookup returns CDR1 SNHLY and CDR2 FYNNEI. CDR3 DNA: TGTGCCAGCGTAGTAGGCGGGAGCTATGGCTACACCTTC. It encodes CASVVGGSYGYTF.

CDR3 DNA sequence: TGCGCCAGCAGCGCAAGGCGGGGGAACATTCAGTACTTC. Amino acid sequence: CASSARRGNIQYF. This rearrangement joins TRBV4-1 to TRBJ2-4, with 7 bases that match TRBD2. The V gene end was trimmed by 5 bases and the J gene end by 7 bases; junction bases not matched to a gene: 5. The CDR3 has 13 residues. The germline V gene has CDR1 MGHRA and CDR2 YSYEKL.

The chain combines TRBV29-1 with TRBJ2-7; 10 bases agree with TRBD2. The ends lost 7 bases at V and 3 bases at J; junction bases unmatched: 6. Per the germline V gene, CDR1 is SQVTM and CDR2 is ANQGSEA. The CDR3 length is 13 residues. The CDR3 loop is CSALLAGIYEQYF. For the CDR3, the DNA is TGCAGCGCCCTACTAGCGGGAATCTACGAGCAGTACTTC.

V is TRBV2 and J is TRBJ2-7, with 9 bases lining up with TRBD2. V lost 6 bases, J lost 4 bases, and 4 bases stayed unmatched. The germline V gene has CDR1 SNHLY and CDR2 FYNNEI. The CDR3 covers 13 residues. The CDR3 DNA is TGTGCCAGCAGGGGGACTAGCAGATACGAGCAGTACTTC. Residues: CASRGTSRYEQYF.

The rearrangement joins TRBV7-9 to TRBJ2-1; 10 bases match TRBD2. The CDR3 has 19 residues. Germline CDR1 SEHNR, CDR2 FQNEAQ (reference sequence). Unmatched junction bases numbered 13, after V lost 5 bases and J lost 0 bases. DNA for the CDR3: TGTGCCAGCAGCCTTCGGGGCCAGCGGGAGGGGACCTCCTACAATGAGCAGTTCTTC. This codes for CASSLRGQREGTSYNEQFF.

DNA for the CDR3: TGTGCCAGCAGCTTAGTTTCAAATGATGAGCAGTTCTTC. Translated: CASSLVSNDEQFF. This chain joins TRBV7-9 and TRBJ2-1; D is undetermined. The CDR3 covers 13 residues. Germline values: CDR1 SEHNR, CDR2 FQNEAQ (reference sequence). The V end lost 1 base, the J end lost 8 bases, and 9 bases lay between the germline ends.

The chain carries TRBV11-2 and TRBJ2-3; 8 bases agree with TRBD2. The trim removed 0 bases at V and 1 base at J, leaving 6 bases unmatched. The germline V gene has CDR1 SGHAT and CDR2 FQNNGV. This CDR3 spans 17 amino acids. Here the CDR3 DNA reads TGTGCCAGCAGCTTAGACTTTGGGACTAGTGGCACAGATACGCAGTATTTT. Its translation: CASSLDFGTSGTDTQYF.

V and J are TRBV14 and TRBJ1-1; a possible D gene is TRBD1 (5 bases). The V gene's germline CDR1 is SGHDN and CDR2 FVKESK. This CDR3 comprises 16 residues. Trimming stripped 0 bases from V and 3 bases from J, with 14 bases between. The CDR3 bases are TGTGCCAGCAGCCAAGATGGGGAGGGGCTGGACACTGAAGCTTTCTTT. Amino acids: CASSQDGEGLDTEAFF.

The genes are TRBV2 and TRBJ2-5, with D possibly being TRBD1 (5 bases). The CDR3 spans 17 residues. Between the trimmed V and J ends, which lost 0 bases and 1 base, there was a span of 15 bases. Germline loops: CDR1 SNHLY, CDR2 FYNNEI. This CDR3 reads CASSEARTKRPQETQYF. CDR3 DNA: TGTGCCAGCAGTGAAGCGCGGACAAAACGTCCCCAAGAGACCCAGTACTTC.

The chain carries TRBV29-1 and TRBJ2-7, with 8 bases matching TRBD1. The CDR3 has 13 residues. Germline CDR1 SQVTM, CDR2 ANQGSEA. The V gene end was trimmed by 6 bases and the J gene end by 0 bases; junction bases not matched to a gene: 4. The CDR3 bases are TGCAGCGTAAGGACAGGGCCCTCCTACGAGCAGTACTTC. This sequence encodes CSVRTGPSYEQYF.

V usage is TRBV5-8 and J usage is TRBJ2-2; D gene ambiguous. From germline, CDR1 is SGHTS and CDR2 YDEGEE. This CDR3 contains 17 residues. V dropped 0 bases and J dropped 3 bases, with 15 bases sitting between them. The CDR3: CASSLGFWASDTGELFF. The CDR3 nucleotides read TGTGCCAGCAGCTTGGGGTTCTGGGCGTCGGACACCGGGGAGCTGTTTTTT.

The chain joins TRBV28 to TRBJ2-7; 8 positions agree with TRBD1. The CDR3 is 15 amino acids. V dropped 6 bases and J dropped 6; count of bases not matched to a gene: 13. From germline, CDR1 is MDHEN and CDR2 SYDVKM. CDR3 in DNA: TGTGCCAGCAGGAACGGACAGGGTTCGGGGTTCGAGCAGTACTTC. As protein: CASRNGQGSGFEQYF.

V gene TRBV28 combines with J gene TRBJ2-3, with 7 bases fitting TRBD1. CDR3 size: 16 residues. V trimming: 5 bases; J trimming: 4 bases; junction bases outside the gene matches: 12. CDR1 is MDHEN and CDR2 is SYDVKM in the germline V gene. The CDR3 loop is CASSTDREESADTQYF. CDR3 sequence (DNA): TGTGCCAGCAGTACTGACAGGGAAGAGTCCGCAGATACGCAGTATTTT.

V and J are TRBV15 and TRBJ2-1; no firm D call. Germline loops: CDR1 LNHNV, CDR2 YYDKDF (reference sequence). The V end lost 6 bases, the J end lost 8 bases, and 14 bases lay between the germline ends. The CDR3 has 13 amino acids. DNA of the CDR3: TGTGCCACCAGATCGATCCCGGCCGATGAGCAGTTCTTC. It is translated as CATRSIPADEQFF.

CDR3 in DNA: TGTGCCAGCACAAATGACGGTACCGCTCTCCCTCGAAATGAGCAGTTCTTC. Its protein product is CASTNDGTALPRNEQFF. The rearrangement links TRBV28 to TRBJ2-1; D ambiguous. From germline, CDR1 is MDHEN and CDR2 SYDVKM. V lost 7 bases to trimming and J lost 7 bases, with 26 bases between them. This CDR3 is built from 17 residues.

This clone was found once. The chain joins TRBV29-1 to TRBJ2-2; 16 nucleotides align to TRBD2. The CDR3 is 16 amino acids. The trim removed 3 bases at V and 7 bases at J, leaving 5 bases unmatched. Germline V gene data show CDR1 as SQVTM and CDR2 as ANQGSEA. CDR3 nucleotides: TGCAGCGTTGAGGGACTAGCGGGAGGGCAGATCGGGGAGCTGTTTTTT. It yields the protein CSVEGLAGGQIGELFF.

The chain is built from TRBV7-9 and TRBJ2-1, with D possibly being TRBD1 (5 bases). The CDR3 contains 12 residues. In germline, CDR1 is SEHNR, CDR2 FQNEAQ (reference sequence). Trimming took 5 bases from V and 12 from J, leaving 14 bases between them. The CDR3 DNA sequence: TGTGCCAGCAGCCCAGGGCGATTGGGGCAGTTCTTC. Translating it yields CASSPGRLGQFF. The full variable domain, rest sourced from reference TRBV7-9 and TRBJ2-1, is DTGVSQNPRHKITKRGQNVTFRCDPISEHNRLYWYRQTLGQGPEFLTYFQNEAQLEKSRLLSDRFSAERPKGSFSTLEIQRTEQGDSAMYLCASSPGRLGQFFGPGTRLTVL.

V is TRBV7-9 and J is TRBJ2-1; a possible D gene is TRBD2 (5 bases). Germline CDR1 reads SEHNR; CDR2 reads FQNEAQ (reference sequence). The CDR3 length is 13 residues. V was trimmed by 3 bases and J by 7 bases, leaving 10 bases between them. Written as DNA, the CDR3 is TGTGCCAGCAGCTTTATCTCGGGAAATGAGCAGTTCTTC. Translating it yields CASSFISGNEQFF.

A single count supports this clone. The J gene is TRBJ2-3, the V gene TRBV28, with D unclear. Germline-derived CDR1 and CDR2 are MDHEN and SYDVKM. V lost 2 bases and J 2 bases, leaving 2 bases between the germline ends. This CDR3 is built from 12 residues. The CDR3 DNA is TGTGCCAGCAGTTTACCCACAGATACGCAGTATTTT. Translating gives CASSLPTDTQYF.

In this sample, this clone turned up once. The chain has TRBV2 and TRBJ2-2; tentative D call: TRBD2 (6 bases). The germline gives CDR1 SNHLY, CDR2 FYNNEI. The CDR3 is 14 amino acids. Trimming took off 6 bases at V and 1 base at J, with 9 bases between the two ends. CDR3 bases: TGTGCCAGCAGGCTAGCGAGGAACACCGGGGAGCTGTTTTTT. It encodes CASRLARNTGELFF.

J is TRBJ2-4 and V is TRBV27, with TRBD1 matching over 7 bases. Germline-derived CDR1 and CDR2 are MNHEY and SMNVEV (reference sequence). CDR3 length equals 14 residues. Trimming at V came to 5 bases and at J to 6 bases, leaving 7 bases not matched to a gene. The CDR3 reads CASSPRDSGNIQYF. Written as DNA, the CDR3 is TGTGCCAGCAGTCCCCGGGACAGTGGAAACATTCAGTACTTC.

This chain links TRBV2 with TRBJ2-1; 10 bases are shared with TRBD2. This CDR3 comprises 16 residues. The V gene's germline CDR1 is SNHLY and CDR2 FYNNEI. V gave up 5 bases and J gave up 7 bases; unmatched junction bases: 11. The CDR3 coding sequence is TGTGCCAGCAGTCCTTCCTTGAGCGGGAGGGAAAATGAGCAGTTCTTC. Translated, it gives CASSPSLSGRENEQFF.